This entry lists 5 T cell receptor beta chains sequenced from one sample in a study of T cell responses to AZD1222 COVID-19 vaccine. TCRdb's copy holds only in-frame clones and misses some; the assay was immunoSEQ multiplex PCR. The data show some 90,000 clones, roughly 84% seen once. The specimen was peripheral blood, collected on day 0 of AZD1222 vaccination. The receptors were sampled from an adult in good health.

The gene calls are TRBV7-9 and TRBJ2-1, with D possibly matching TRBD1 (8 bases). The CDR3 length is 14 residues. CDR1 and CDR2 from the germline V gene are SEHNR and FQNEAQ (reference sequence). V shed 4 bases and J shed 6 bases, with 13 bases lying between them. The CDR3 is CASSSQGGCNEQFF. In DNA, the CDR3 is TGTGCCAGCAGCTCACAGGGGGGGTGCAATGAGCAGTTCTTC.

This chain links TRBV9 with TRBJ1-3; D possibly corresponds to TRBD1 (5 bases). The germline CDR1 and CDR2 sequences are SGDLS and YYNGEE. This CDR3 spans 15 amino acids. V was trimmed by 0 bases and J by 4 bases, leaving 11 bases between them. The CDR3 nucleotides read TGTGCCAGCAGCGTAGGGAGAGGGGCCGGAAACACCATATATTTT. It yields the protein CASSVGRGAGNTIYF.

The chain couples TRBV6-5 to TRBJ1-4; no definite D call. The germline V gene has CDR1 MNHEY and CDR2 SVGAGI. CDR3 length: 15 amino acids. V was shortened by 2 bases and J by 8 bases, with 15 bases between the two germline ends. The CDR3 DNA reads TGTGCCAGCAGTTACACGGGCAACGGAGGGGAAAAACTGTTTTTT. Protein product: CASSYTGNGGEKLFF.

V usage is TRBV12-3 or TRBV12-4 and J usage is TRBJ1-1; D perhaps matches TRBD1 (6 bases). This CDR3 contains 13 residues. The V end was cut by 2 bases, the J end by 7 bases, with 11 bases between. The CDR3 DNA reads TGTGCCAGCAGTTTAAAACAGGGTCATGAAGCTTTCTTT. Its protein product is CASSLKQGHEAFF.

The rearrangement uses TRBV6-2 or TRBV6-3 and TRBJ1-2; 9 bases map to TRBD1. V lost 0 bases and J lost 8; bases outside the gene matches: 10. The CDR3 runs 16 residues. Germline loops: CDR1 MNHEY, CDR2 SVGEGT. The CDR3 loop is CASSYSPPGTGSGYTF. The CDR3 DNA follows: TGTGCCAGCAGTTACTCGCCTCCCGGGACAGGGTCGGGCTACACCTTC.